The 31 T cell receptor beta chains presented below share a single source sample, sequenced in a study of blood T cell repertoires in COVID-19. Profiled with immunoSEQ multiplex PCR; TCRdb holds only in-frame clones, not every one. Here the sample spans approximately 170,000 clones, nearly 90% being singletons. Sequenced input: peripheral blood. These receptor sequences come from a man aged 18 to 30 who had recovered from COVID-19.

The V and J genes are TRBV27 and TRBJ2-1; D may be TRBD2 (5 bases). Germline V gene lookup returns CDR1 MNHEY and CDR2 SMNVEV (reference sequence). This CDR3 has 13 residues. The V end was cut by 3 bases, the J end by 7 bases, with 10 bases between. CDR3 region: CASSLGSGNEQFF. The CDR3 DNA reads TGTGCCAGCAGTTTGGGGAGTGGGAATGAGCAGTTCTTC.

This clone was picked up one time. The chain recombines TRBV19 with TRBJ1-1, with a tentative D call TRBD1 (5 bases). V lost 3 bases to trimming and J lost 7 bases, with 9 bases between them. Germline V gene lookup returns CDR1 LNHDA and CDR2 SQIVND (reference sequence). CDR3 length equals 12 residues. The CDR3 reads CASSMGEVEAFF. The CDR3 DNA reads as TGTGCCAGTAGTATGGGGGAGGTTGAAGCTTTCTTT. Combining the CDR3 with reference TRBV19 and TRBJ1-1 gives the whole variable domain DGGITQSPKYLFRKEGQNVTLSCEQNLNHDAMYWYRQDPGQGLRLIYYSQIVNDFQKGDIAEGYSVSREKKESFPLTVTSAQKNPTAFYLCASSMGEVEAFFGQGTRLTVV.

CDR3 in amino acids: CAISEPATVYGGITDTQYF. The CDR3 coding sequence is TGTGCCATCAGTGAGCCGGCTACGGTGTACGGCGGGATCACAGATACGCAGTATTTT. The J gene is TRBJ2-3, the V gene TRBV10-3, with D possibly TRBD2 on 6 matching bases. V gave up 2 bases and J gave up 2 bases, with 23 bases separating them. From germline, CDR1 is ENHRY and CDR2 SYGVKD. The length of the CDR3 is 19 residues.

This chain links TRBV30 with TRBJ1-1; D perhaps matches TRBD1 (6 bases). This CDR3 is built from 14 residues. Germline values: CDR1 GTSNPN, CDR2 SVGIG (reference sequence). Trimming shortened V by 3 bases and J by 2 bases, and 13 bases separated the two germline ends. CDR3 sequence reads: CAWRAQGRNTEAFF. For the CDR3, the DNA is TGTGCCTGGAGAGCCCAGGGGCGAAACACTGAAGCTTTCTTT.

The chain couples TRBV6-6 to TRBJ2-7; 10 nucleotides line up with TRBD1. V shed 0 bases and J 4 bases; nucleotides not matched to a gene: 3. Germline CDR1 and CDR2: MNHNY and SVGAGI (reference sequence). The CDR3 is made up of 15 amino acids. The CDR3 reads CASSYSTGGKYEQYF. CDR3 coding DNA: TGTGCCAGCAGTTACTCGACAGGGGGCAAGTACGAGCAGTACTTC.

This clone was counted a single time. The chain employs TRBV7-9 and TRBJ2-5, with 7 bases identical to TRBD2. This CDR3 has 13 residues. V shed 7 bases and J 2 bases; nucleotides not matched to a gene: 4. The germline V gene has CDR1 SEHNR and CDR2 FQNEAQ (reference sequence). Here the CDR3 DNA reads TGTGCCAGCACCTTGGGAGGGCAAGAGACCCAGTACTTC. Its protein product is CASTLGGQETQYF.

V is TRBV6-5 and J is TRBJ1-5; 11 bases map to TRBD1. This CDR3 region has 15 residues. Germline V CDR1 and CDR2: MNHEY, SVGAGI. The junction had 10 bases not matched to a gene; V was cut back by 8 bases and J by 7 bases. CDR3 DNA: TGTGCCAGCGGTCGGGACAGGGGGATTATGCAGCCCCAGCATTTT. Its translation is CASGRDRGIMQPQHF.

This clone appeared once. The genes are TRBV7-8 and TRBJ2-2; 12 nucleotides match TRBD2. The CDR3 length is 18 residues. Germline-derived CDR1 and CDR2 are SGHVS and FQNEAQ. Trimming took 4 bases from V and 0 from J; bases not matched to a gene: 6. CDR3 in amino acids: CASSSLAGGLTNTGELFF. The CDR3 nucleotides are TGTGCCAGCAGCTCACTAGCGGGAGGCCTGACGAACACCGGGGAGCTGTTTTTT.

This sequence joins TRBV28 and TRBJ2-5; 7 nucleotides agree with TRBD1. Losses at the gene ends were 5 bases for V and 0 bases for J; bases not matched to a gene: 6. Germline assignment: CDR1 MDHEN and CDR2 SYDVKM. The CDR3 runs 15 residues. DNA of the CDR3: TGTGCCAGCAGTCCGGGACAGACCAACCAAGAGACCCAGTACTTC. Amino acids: CASSPGQTNQETQYF.

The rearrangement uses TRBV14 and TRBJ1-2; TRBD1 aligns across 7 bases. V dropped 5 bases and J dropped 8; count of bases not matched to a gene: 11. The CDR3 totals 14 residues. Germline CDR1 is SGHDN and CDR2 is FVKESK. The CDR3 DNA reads TGTGCCAGCAGCTTACCGGGACAGTTAGCCGGCTACACCTTC. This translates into CASSLPGQLAGYTF.

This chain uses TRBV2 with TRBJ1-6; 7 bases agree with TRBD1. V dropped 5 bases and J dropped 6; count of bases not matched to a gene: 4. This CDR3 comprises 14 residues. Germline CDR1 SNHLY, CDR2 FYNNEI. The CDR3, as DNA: TGTGCCAGCAGTCGACAGGGAGCTAATTCACCCCTCCACTTT. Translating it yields CASSRQGANSPLHF.

CDR3 sequence: CASSYSTGGVEQFF. The CDR3 DNA reads TGTGCCAGCAGTTACTCGACAGGGGGCGTTGAGCAGTTCTTC. This chain connects TRBV6-5 to TRBJ2-1; 10 positions match TRBD1. V lost 0 bases and J lost 9; bases outside the gene matches: 2. The CDR3 contains 14 residues. Germline V lookup: CDR1 MNHEY, CDR2 SVGAGI.

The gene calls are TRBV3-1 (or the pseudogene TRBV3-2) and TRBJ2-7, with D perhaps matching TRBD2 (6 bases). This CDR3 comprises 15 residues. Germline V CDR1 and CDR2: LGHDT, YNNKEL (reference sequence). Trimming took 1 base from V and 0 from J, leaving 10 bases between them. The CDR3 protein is CASSQVGSVSYEQYF. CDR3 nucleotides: TGTGCCAGCAGCCAAGTCGGGAGTGTCTCCTACGAGCAGTACTTC.

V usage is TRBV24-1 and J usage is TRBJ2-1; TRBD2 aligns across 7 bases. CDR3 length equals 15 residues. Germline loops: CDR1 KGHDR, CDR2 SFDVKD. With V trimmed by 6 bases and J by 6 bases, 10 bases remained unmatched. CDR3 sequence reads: CATSSKRGLINEQFF. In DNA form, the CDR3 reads TGTGCCACCAGTTCGAAGCGGGGATTAATCAATGAGCAGTTCTTC.

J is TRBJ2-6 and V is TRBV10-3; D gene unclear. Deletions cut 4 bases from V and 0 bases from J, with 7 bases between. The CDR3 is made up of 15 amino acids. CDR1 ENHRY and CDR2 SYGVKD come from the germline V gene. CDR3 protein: CAISGQLSGANVLTF. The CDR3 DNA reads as TGTGCCATCAGTGGACAACTCTCTGGGGCCAACGTCCTGACTTTC.

The CDR3 DNA follows: TGTGCCAGCCAGGGCGAGAAGGGCACCGGGGAGCTGTTTTTT. It is translated as CASQGEKGTGELFF. The chain carries TRBV2 and TRBJ2-2; perhaps TRBD1 as D (5 bases). Trimming pared 8 bases from V and 4 bases from J, leaving 14 bases between. Germline V CDR1 and CDR2: SNHLY, FYNNEI. The CDR3 is 14 amino acids.

Here the CDR3 reads CASSTPHSGAGNTIYF. The CDR3 nucleotides are TGTGCCAGCAGTACACCCCATTCGGGGGCTGGAAACACCATATATTTT. The rearrangement links TRBV6-7 to TRBJ1-3; possible D gene TRBD1, 5 bases. TRBV6-7 is classed as an ORF, of uncertain function. There are 16 residues in the CDR3. Between the trimmed V and J ends, which lost 5 bases and 2 bases, there was a span of 16 bases.

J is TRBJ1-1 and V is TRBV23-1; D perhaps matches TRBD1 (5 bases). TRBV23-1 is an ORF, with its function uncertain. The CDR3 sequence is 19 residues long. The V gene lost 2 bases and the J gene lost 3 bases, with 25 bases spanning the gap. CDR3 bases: TGCGCCAGCAGTCAACCGACGGACAAGCCAGTCAGTAGGGACACTGAAGCTTTCTTT. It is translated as CASSQPTDKPVSRDTEAFF.

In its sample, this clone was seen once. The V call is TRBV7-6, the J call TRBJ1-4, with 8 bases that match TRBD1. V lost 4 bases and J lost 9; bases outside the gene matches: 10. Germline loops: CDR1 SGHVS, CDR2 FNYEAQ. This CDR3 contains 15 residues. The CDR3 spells CASSSETGARQKLFF. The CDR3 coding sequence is TGTGCCAGCAGCTCCGAGACAGGGGCCAGGCAAAAACTGTTTTTT.

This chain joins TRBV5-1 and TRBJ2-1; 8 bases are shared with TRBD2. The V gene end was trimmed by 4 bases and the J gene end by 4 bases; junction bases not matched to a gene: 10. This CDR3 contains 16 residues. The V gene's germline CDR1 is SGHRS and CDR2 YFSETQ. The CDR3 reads CASSPTSGAIYNEQFF. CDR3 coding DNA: TGCGCCAGCAGCCCAACTAGCGGAGCCATTTACAATGAGCAGTTCTTC.

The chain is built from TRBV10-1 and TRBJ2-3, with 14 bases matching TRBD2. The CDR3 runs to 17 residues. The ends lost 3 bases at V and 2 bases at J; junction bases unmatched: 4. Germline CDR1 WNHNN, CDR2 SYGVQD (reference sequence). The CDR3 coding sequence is TGCGCCAGCAGTGACGGACTAGCGGGAGGCCTCACAGATACGCAGTATTTT. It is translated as CASSDGLAGGLTDTQYF.

CDR3 bases: TGTGCCAGCAGTTTAGCAGGGATCGAGCAGTACTTC. Translation: CASSLAGIEQYF. The chain recombines TRBV28 with TRBJ2-7, with a tentative D call TRBD1 (5 bases). Trimming stripped 2 bases from V and 6 bases from J, with 8 bases between. The CDR3 length is 12 residues. In germline, CDR1 is MDHEN, CDR2 SYDVKM. The whole variable domain, remainder taken from reference TRBV28 and TRBJ2-7, is DVKVTQSSRYLVKRTGEKVFLECVQDMDHENMFWYRQDPGLGLRLIYFSYDVKMKEKGDIPEGYSVSREKKERFSLILESASTNQTSMYLCASSLAGIEQYFGPGTRLTVT.

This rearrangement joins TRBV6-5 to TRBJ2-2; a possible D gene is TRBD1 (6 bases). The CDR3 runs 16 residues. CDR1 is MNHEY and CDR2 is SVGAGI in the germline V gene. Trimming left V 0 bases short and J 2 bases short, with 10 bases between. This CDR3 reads CASSYSGTYNTGELFF. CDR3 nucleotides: TGTGCCAGCAGTTACTCCGGGACATACAACACCGGGGAGCTGTTTTTT.

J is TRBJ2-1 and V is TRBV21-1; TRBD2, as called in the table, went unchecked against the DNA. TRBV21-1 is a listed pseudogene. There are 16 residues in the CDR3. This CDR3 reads CASTPAVTPSYNEQFF. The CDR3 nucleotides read TGTGCCAGCACACCAGCGGTGACTCCTTCCTACAATGAGCAGTTCTTC.

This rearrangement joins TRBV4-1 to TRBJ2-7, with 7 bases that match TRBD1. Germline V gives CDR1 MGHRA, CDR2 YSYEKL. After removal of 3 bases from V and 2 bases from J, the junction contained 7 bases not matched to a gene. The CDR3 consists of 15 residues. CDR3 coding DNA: TGCGCCAGCAGCCAGGACCCGGGACAGCCCTACGAGCAGTACTTC. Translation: CASSQDPGQPYEQYF.

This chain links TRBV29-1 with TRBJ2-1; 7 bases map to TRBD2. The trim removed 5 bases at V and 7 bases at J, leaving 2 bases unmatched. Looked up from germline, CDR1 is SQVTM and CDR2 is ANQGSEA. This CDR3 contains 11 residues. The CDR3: CSVFGGNEQFF. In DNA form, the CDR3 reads TGCAGCGTTTTCGGGGGGAATGAGCAGTTCTTC.

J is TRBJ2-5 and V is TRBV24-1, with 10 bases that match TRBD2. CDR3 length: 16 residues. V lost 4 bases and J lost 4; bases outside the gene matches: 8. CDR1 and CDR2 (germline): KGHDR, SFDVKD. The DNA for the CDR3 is TGTGCCACCAGTGACCCAGCGGGAGGGCCTGCAGAGACCCAGTACTTC. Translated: CATSDPAGGPAETQYF.

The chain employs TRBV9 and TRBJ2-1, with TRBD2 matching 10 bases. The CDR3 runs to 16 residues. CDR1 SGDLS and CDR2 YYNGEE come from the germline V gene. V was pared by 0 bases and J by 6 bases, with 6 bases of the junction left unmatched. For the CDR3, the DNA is TGTGCCAGCAGCGTAGGACTAGCGGGTAGTTTCAATGAGCAGTTCTTC. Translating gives CASSVGLAGSFNEQFF.

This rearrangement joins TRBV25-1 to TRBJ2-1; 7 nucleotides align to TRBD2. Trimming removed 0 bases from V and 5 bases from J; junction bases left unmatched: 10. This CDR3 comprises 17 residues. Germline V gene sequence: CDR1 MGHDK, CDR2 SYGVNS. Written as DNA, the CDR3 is TGTGCCAGCAGTGAATATACGGGGCAGGCGGGGGACAATGAGCAGTTCTTC. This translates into CASSEYTGQAGDNEQFF.

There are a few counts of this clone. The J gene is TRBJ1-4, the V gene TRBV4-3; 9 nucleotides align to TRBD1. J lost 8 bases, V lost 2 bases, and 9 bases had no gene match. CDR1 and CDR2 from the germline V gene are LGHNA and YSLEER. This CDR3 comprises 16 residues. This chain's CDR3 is CASSQKLGQGSEKLFF. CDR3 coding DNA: TGCGCCAGCAGCCAAAAATTGGGACAGGGTAGCGAAAAACTGTTTTTT.

CDR3 DNA: TGCGCCAGCAGCCGACACGACCAGTCCTACGAGCAGTACTTC. Translated: CASSRHDQSYEQYF. The J gene is TRBJ2-7, the V gene TRBV4-3; D unresolved. The V end lost 4 bases, the J end lost 1 base, and 11 bases lay between the germline ends. The CDR3 spans 14 residues. Germline V gene sequence: CDR1 LGHNA, CDR2 YSLEER.